This TCR beta chain was profiled in a study of cytomegalovirus exposure and HLA in healthy donors. Notes on the study in general: The HLA-A and HLA-B alleles of most subjects were reportedly predicted accurately from TCR beta sequences. According to reports, the classifier identified cytomegalovirus status with high specificity and sensitivity.

This CDR3 is built from 14 residues. The germline V gene encodes CDR1 MNHNY and CDR2 SVGAGI (reference sequence). Trimming pared 5 bases from V and 1 base from J, leaving 9 bases between. Details on this clone: Its target is not known.

The primer mix had 60 Vbeta and 13 Jbeta primers. Here immunoSEQ multiplex PCR was the method, and the copy in TCRdb shows in-frame clones only, minus some. The sample is made up of 35,000 to 50,000 clones, and the top ten hold about 3% of it. The sample taken for sequencing was PBMCs. The rearrangement uses TRBV6-6 and TRBJ1-5; D not certain. This receptor was taken from a woman younger than 45 in good health and CMV-seropositive. The CDR3 sequence: CASSVSRSNQPQHF. The CDR3 DNA reads TGTGCCAGCAGTGTTTCCAGGAGCAATCAGCCCCAGCATTTT.